Listed below are T cell receptor beta chains from one sample, sequenced in a study of early T cells in non-severe SARS-CoV-2 infection. TCRdb fed the 5' RACE reads into MiXCR, producing one record per CDR3 protein. The sample includes some 71,000 distinct CDR3 sequences, around 13% seen only once; the top ten take about 14%. Sequencing was carried out using whole blood. The receptor set was obtained from an adult who was a healthcare worker with PCR-confirmed SARS-CoV-2 infection or an uninfected control (not recorded which). CDR3s include the opening cysteine and the closing phenylalanine or tryptophan. D genes are given only for firm matches. The size field is filled for only some rows; it gives once, few, many or a size class.

D gene	V gene	J gene	clone size	CDR3 protein	CDR3 DNA
-	TRBV3-1	TRBJ2-5	many	CASSQDSANQETQYF	TGTGCCAGCAGCCAAGATTCAGCAAACCAAGAGACCCAGTACTTC
-	TRBV28	TRBJ2-7	many	CASMGFLSYEQYF	TGTGCCAGCATGGGGTTTCTTTCCTACGAGCAGTACTTC
TRBD1	TRBV6-6	TRBJ2-7	many	CASRQGSYEQYF	TGTGCCAGCAGACAGGGGTCGTACGAGCAGTACTTC
-	TRBV6-5	TRBJ2-2	many	CTTRTAANTGELFF	TGCACGACCCGGACAGCAGCGAACACCGGGGAGCTGTTTTTT
-	TRBV7-9	TRBJ2-7	-	CASSFPGQGPSYEQYF	TGTGCCAGCAGCTTCCCCGGCCAGGGACCCTCCTACGAGCAGTACTTC
-	TRBV19	TRBJ2-5	few	CASRGNQETQYF	TGTGCCAGTAGGGGCAATCAAGAGACCCAGTACTTC
-	TRBV12-3/TRBV12-4	TRBJ1-1	few	CASSYRRGPGTEAFF	TGTGCCAGCAGTTACAGGAGGGGTCCCGGCACTGAAGCTTTCTTT
-	TRBV5-1	TRBJ2-3	-	CASSLSNPGVSTDTQYF	TGCGCCAGCAGCTTGTCGAATCCAGGGGTCTCAACAGATACGCAGTATTTT
TRBD2	TRBV20-1	TRBJ2-7	few	CSAFGTSEAYEQYF	TGCAGTGCGTTCGGGACTAGCGAGGCCTACGAGCAGTACTTC
TRBD2	TRBV7-9	TRBJ2-1	-	CASRPSLAGGHNEQFF	TGTGCCAGCAGGCCAAGTCTAGCGGGGGGCCACAATGAGCAGTTCTTC
-	TRBV19	TRBJ1-2	-	CASSIQAGTNYGYTF	TGTGCCAGTAGTATACAGGCAGGCACCAACTATGGCTACACCTTC
TRBD2	TRBV10-3	TRBJ2-2	-	CAIRTSLTGELFF	TGTGCCATAAGGACTAGCTTGACCGGGGAGCTGTTTTTT
TRBD1	TRBV25-1	TRBJ2-2	-	CASGTTGTGELFF	TGTGCCAGCGGAACGACAGGGACCGGGGAGCTGTTTTTT
-	TRBV11-1	TRBJ2-5	few	CASSLGWGETQYF	TGTGCCAGCAGCTTAGGGTGGGGAGAGACCCAGTACTTC
-	TRBV3-1	TRBJ1-3	few	CASSPYGRSSGNTIYF	TGTGCCAGCAGCCCCTACGGTCGGAGCTCTGGAAACACCATATATTTT
TRBD1	TRBV6-1	TRBJ1-6	-	CASGPGGMNSPLHF	TGTGCCAGCGGCCCAGGGGGGATGAATTCACCCCTCCACTTT
-	TRBV20-1	TRBJ2-7	few	CSARVRNEQYF	TGCAGTGCTAGAGTTAGGAACGAGCAGTACTTC
-	TRBV12-3/TRBV12-4	TRBJ2-2	-	CASSLSTSLTGELFF	TGTGCCAGCAGTTTATCGACTAGTTTGACCGGGGAGCTGTTTTTT
-	TRBV18	TRBJ2-3	few	CASSATGPDTQYF	TGTGCCAGCTCAGCAACAGGTCCGGATACGCAGTATTTT
TRBD1	TRBV20-1	TRBJ1-1	few	CSARGAGTGRTEAFF	TGCAGTGCTAGAGGGGCCGGGACAGGGAGAACTGAAGCTTTCTTT
-	TRBV7-9	TRBJ2-7	medium-sized	CASSLSLSSYEQYF	TGTGCCAGCAGCTTAAGTCTGAGCTCCTACGAGCAGTACTTC
TRBD1	TRBV29-1	TRBJ1-1	-	CSVLRGSYEAFF	TGCAGCGTCCTCAGGGGGAGCTATGAAGCTTTCTTT
-	TRBV28	TRBJ1-6	-	CASSVPLSPLHF	TGTGCCAGCAGTGTCCCTCTTTCACCCCTCCACTTT
-	TRBV27	TRBJ2-7	few	CASSSVAASSYEQYF	TGTGCCAGCAGTTCAGTAGCGGCAAGCTCCTACGAGCAGTACTTC
TRBD1	TRBV19	TRBJ1-5	-	CDSENRGYQPQHF	TGTGACAGTGAAAACAGGGGGTATCAGCCCCAGCATTTT
-	TRBV6-6	TRBJ2-1	few	CASSYSKATGEQFF	TGTGCCAGCAGTTACTCGAAGGCGACGGGGGAGCAGTTCTTC
-	TRBV10-1	TRBJ2-2	many	CASSEILTPQELFF	TGCGCCAGCAGTGAGATTCTTACCCCGCAGGAGCTGTTTTTT
-	TRBV7-2	TRBJ2-2	many	CASSLGSTGELFF	TGTGCCAGCAGCTTAGGATCCACCGGGGAGCTGTTTTTT
-	TRBV14	TRBJ2-5	few	CASSNVLLGETQYF	TGTGCCAGCAGCAACGTTCTTCTCGGAGAGACCCAGTACTTC
TRBD2	TRBV4-3	TRBJ2-5	many	CASSQDLAGLQETQYF	TGCGCCAGCAGCCAAGATCTAGCGGGGTTACAAGAGACCCAGTACTTC
-	TRBV18	TRBJ1-5	few	CASSPLDAYNQPQHF	TGTGCCAGCTCACCACTGGACGCGTACAATCAGCCCCAGCATTTT
TRBD2	TRBV30	TRBJ2-7	few	CAWVPSGTSGYEQYF	TGTGCCTGGGTGCCATCCGGGACTAGCGGCTACGAGCAGTACTTC
-	TRBV7-2	TRBJ2-1	-	CASSLRLVRARNEQFF	TGTGCCAGCAGCTTAAGACTAGTCCGCGCCAGAAATGAGCAGTTCTTC
TRBD2	TRBV9	TRBJ2-5	few	CASSVGGRETQYF	TGTGCCAGCAGCGTAGGCGGGAGGGAGACCCAGTACTTC
-	TRBV2	TRBJ2-5	few	CASSTGARETQYF	TGTGCCAGCTCTACGGGGGCGCGAGAGACCCAGTACTTC
-	TRBV4-1	TRBJ1-6	-	CASSPLGQGSSPLHF	TGCGCCAGCAGCCCGCTAGGGCAGGGCAGCTCACCCCTCCACTTT
-	TRBV29-1	TRBJ2-2	-	CSVEKLPGELFF	TGCAGCGTTGAAAAGTTACCCGGGGAGCTGTTTTTT
-	TRBV10-1	TRBJ2-2	-	CASSNLDTGELFF	TGCGCCAGCAGTAATCTGGACACCGGGGAGCTGTTTTTT
-	TRBV12-3/TRBV12-4	TRBJ2-2	few	CASSFLDTGELFF	TGTGCCAGCAGTTTTTTGGACACCGGGGAGCTGTTTTTT
-	TRBV7-8	TRBJ1-2	few	CASSLAWGQDGYTF	TGTGCCAGCAGCTTAGCGTGGGGTCAGGATGGCTACACCTTC
-	TRBV5-6	TRBJ2-7	few	CASSLVPTVSSYEQYF	TGTGCCAGCAGCTTGGTTCCTACAGTCAGCTCCTACGAGCAGTACTTC
TRBD1	TRBV29-1	TRBJ1-1	many	CSGGQGSGNTEAFF	TGCAGCGGGGGACAGGGATCAGGGAACACTGAAGCTTTCTTT
-	TRBV29-1	TRBJ1-1	-	CSVGRPEAFF	TGCAGCGTTGGGCGACCCGAAGCCTTCTTT
-	TRBV28	TRBJ1-1	-	CASRRVSLNTEAFF	TGTGCCAGCAGAAGGGTCAGCCTGAACACTGAAGCTTTCTTT
-	TRBV6-9	TRBJ2-2	few	CASGQTDTGELFF	TGTGCCAGCGGACAGACGGATACCGGGGAGCTGTTTTTT
-	TRBV27	TRBJ2-1	-	CASSLIESLLYNEQFF	TGTGCCAGCAGTTTAATCGAGTCCCTACTATACAATGAGCAGTTCTTC
-	TRBV4-1	TRBJ2-7	-	CASSQIRDNNEQYF	TGCGCCAGCAGCCAAATCCGGGACAATAACGAGCAGTACTTC
-	TRBV2	TRBJ2-3	-	CASSPGQLNAQYF	TGTGCCAGCAGTCCCGGACAGCTAAACGCGCAGTATTTT
-	TRBV6-1	TRBJ1-1	few	CASSATRRSTEAFF	TGTGCCAGCAGTGCGACGCGCCGGAGCACTGAAGCTTTCTTT
TRBD1	TRBV20-1	TRBJ1-4	few	CSASAGGRNEKLFF	TGCAGTGCCTCGGCAGGGGGCCGTAATGAAAAACTGTTTTTT
-	TRBV12-3/TRBV12-4	TRBJ1-5	few	CASRPDGSGNQPQHF	TGTGCCAGCAGACCCGATGGTTCTGGCAATCAGCCCCAGCATTTT
TRBD1	TRBV10-3	TRBJ2-7	-	CAISSSWTGSYEQYF	TGTGCCATCAGTTCTTCTTGGACAGGCTCCTACGAGCAGTACTTC
TRBD2	TRBV7-2	TRBJ2-3	many	CASSLGAGGRDTQYF	TGTGCCAGCAGCTTAGGCGCGGGGGGGCGAGATACGCAGTATTTT
-	TRBV7-2	TRBJ1-3	many	CASSFRGRAGPTTIYF	TGTGCCAGCAGCTTTAGGGGCAGGGCAGGTCCGACCACCATATATTTT
-	TRBV5-6	TRBJ1-2	-	CASRPRLNPGYGYTF	TGTGCCAGCAGACCTCGACTCAACCCCGGGTATGGCTACACCTTC
TRBD1	TRBV14	TRBJ2-2	few	CASSDGRDRNTGELFF	TGTGCCAGCAGCGACGGCCGGGACAGGAACACCGGGGAGCTGTTTTTT
-	TRBV7-9	TRBJ2-5	many	CASSSRTPGETQYF	TGTGCCAGCAGCTCTCGGACTCCAGGGGAGACCCAGTACTTC
TRBD1	TRBV6-5	TRBJ1-2	few	CASSYLPGQGIHGYTF	TGTGCCAGCAGTTACTTACCGGGACAGGGAATTCATGGCTACACCTTC
TRBD2	TRBV5-1	TRBJ2-7	many	CASSLDSGPYEQYF	TGCGCCAGCAGCTTGGATAGCGGGCCCTACGAGCAGTACTTC
-	TRBV7-9	TRBJ2-1	many	CASSYKQSATNEQFF	TGTGCCAGCAGCTATAAGCAGTCCGCCACCAATGAGCAGTTCTTC